A single TCR beta chain is shown here with its context. What it binds is unknown. The PCR had 60 Vbeta and 13 Jbeta primers. Repertoires were generated with immunoSEQ multiplex PCR, while TCRdb's copy carries only in-frame clones and drops some. The sample lists 140,000 or so clones, around three fifths occurring once. Germline V gene lookup returns CDR1 LNHDA and CDR2 SQIVND (reference sequence). CDR3 length: 16 amino acids. The V and J ends lost 3 bases and 5 bases, in that order; junction bases with no gene match: 11. This specimen comes from a study of cytomegalovirus exposure and HLA in healthy donors. Whole-study findings and limits: Highly shared variants forming one cluster were likely a sequencing artifact. A list of about 180 TCR beta chains associated with cytomegalovirus was given.

Each donor's status was that of a healthy bone marrow donor. The material sequenced was PBMCs. The chain uses TRBV19 and TRBJ1-1, with 8 bases that match TRBD1. This sequence was found in a male donor in good health and CMV-seronegative. CDR3 region: CASSMGRQGAITEAFF. The CDR3 nucleotides are TGTGCCAGTAGTATGGGGCGGCAGGGGGCTATAACTGAAGCTTTCTTT.